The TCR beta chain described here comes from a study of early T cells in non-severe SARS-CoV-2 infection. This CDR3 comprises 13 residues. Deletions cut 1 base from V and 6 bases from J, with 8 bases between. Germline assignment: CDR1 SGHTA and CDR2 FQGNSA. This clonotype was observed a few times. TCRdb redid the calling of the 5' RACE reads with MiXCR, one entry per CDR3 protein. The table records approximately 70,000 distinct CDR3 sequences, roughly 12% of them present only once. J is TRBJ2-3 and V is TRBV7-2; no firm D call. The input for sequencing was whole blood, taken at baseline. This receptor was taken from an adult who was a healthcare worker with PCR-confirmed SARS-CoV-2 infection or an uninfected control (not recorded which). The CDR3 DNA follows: TGTGCCAGCAGCTTAGTGCTGGAGGATACGCAGTATTTT. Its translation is CASSLVLEDTQYF.